This TCR beta chain comes out of a study of CD8 T cells in ankylosing spondylitis. Study findings and constraints: Made up of eight or nine highly homologous variants, a TCR beta motif appeared characteristic of ankylosing spondylitis blood. Matched ankylosing spondylitis synovial fluid reportedly contained a significantly enriched population of disease-linked clones.

As to this clonotype: Its antigen is as yet unknown.

Germline V gene lookup returns CDR1 MNHNS and CDR2 SASEGT. The CDR3 sequence is 14 residues long. V lost 9 bases and J 4 bases, leaving 16 bases between the germline ends. TCRdb analysed the 5' RACE reads with MiXCR anew, one entry per CDR3 protein. The top ten clones hold roughly 0.8% of a sample with over 400,000 distinct CDR3 sequences, 26% of them seen once. Sequencing input: blood, either unsorted or a sorted T cell fraction (not recorded which). The clonotype originates from a male donor with ankylosing spondylitis. The V and J genes are TRBV6-1 and TRBJ1-5; maybe TRBD1 (6 bases). For the CDR3, the DNA is TGTGCCAGTCGACAGGCATCAAGGAATCAGCCCCAGCATTTT. As protein: CASRQASRNQPQHF.